Shown below are 9 T cell receptor beta chains from a single sample sequenced in a study of blood T cell repertoires in COVID-19. Measured with immunoSEQ multiplex PCR; TCRdb has only the in-frame clones, and not every one. The sample holds roughly 63,000 clones, 75% to 90% seen once. Sample: peripheral blood. Every receptor here comes from a middle-aged man with acute or convalescent COVID-19.

This clone appeared a single time. The genes are TRBV4-3 and TRBJ1-3; D gene unclear. V was shortened by 4 bases and J by 0 bases, with 13 bases between the two germline ends. CDR1 and CDR2 from the germline V gene are LGHNA and YSLEER. CDR3 length: 16 residues. This CDR3 reads CASSLELGDSGNTIYF. CDR3 in DNA: TGCGCCAGCAGCCTCGAATTGGGAGACTCTGGAAACACCATATATTTT.

This clone showed up just a few times. V gene TRBV19 combines with J gene TRBJ2-2, with 11 positions matching TRBD1. V lost 6 bases and J lost 4; bases outside the gene matches: 7. From germline, CDR1 is LNHDA and CDR2 SQIVND (reference sequence). The CDR3 sequence is 16 residues long. The CDR3 here is CASSNLGTGGTGELFF. CDR3 nucleotide sequence: TGTGCCAGTAGCAACCTGGGGACAGGGGGCACCGGGGAGCTGTTTTTT.

The chain uses TRBV18 and TRBJ2-2, with TRBD1 identical over 8 bases. This CDR3 is 17 amino acids long. The V and J ends lost 1 base and 1 base, in that order; junction bases with no gene match: 5. Germline-derived CDR1 and CDR2 are KGHSH and LQKENI. CDR3 loop: CASSPQSGTGNTGELFF. CDR3 DNA sequence: TGTGCCAGCTCACCACAGTCCGGGACAGGGAACACCGGGGAGCTGTTTTTT. The variable domain in full, completed from reference TRBV18 and TRBJ2-2, reads NAGVMQNPRHLVRRRGQEARLRCSPMKGHSHVYWYRQLPEEGLKFMVYLQKENIIDESGMPKERFSAEFPKEGPSILRIQQVVRGDSAAYFCASSPQSGTGNTGELFFGEGSRLTVL.

The V gene is TRBV10-3, the J gene TRBJ2-6; 7 bases are a match to TRBD1. The CDR3 consists of 18 residues. With 3 bases clipped from V and 3 bases from J, the junction kept 11 bases outside the gene matches. Germline V lookup: CDR1 ENHRY, CDR2 SYGVKD. DNA of the CDR3: TGTGCCATCAGTGAAAATCTTAGACAGGGTGTTGGGGCCAACGTCCTGACTTTC. The encoded protein is CAISENLRQGVGANVLTF.

This clone was observed a single time. J is TRBJ2-2 and V is TRBV19, with TRBD1 matching 8 bases. The CDR3 contains 16 residues. Looked up from germline, CDR1 is LNHDA and CDR2 is SQIVND (reference sequence). V shed 4 bases, J shed 0 bases, and the junction held 4 bases outside the gene matches. The CDR3 loop reads CASSRAQGANTGELFF. CDR3 DNA sequence: TGTGCCAGTAGTAGGGCACAGGGGGCGAACACCGGGGAGCTGTTTTTT.

The V and J genes are TRBV4-3 and TRBJ1-2, with TRBD1 as a possible D gene (6 bases). The CDR3 is 15 residues long. Germline V gene data show CDR1 as LGHNA and CDR2 as YSLEER. V gave up 0 bases and J gave up 4 bases, with 12 bases separating them. CDR3 protein: CASSQERDTVYGYTF. The CDR3, as DNA: TGCGCCAGCAGCCAAGAAAGGGACACAGTCTATGGCTACACCTTC.

The J gene is TRBJ1-1, the V gene TRBV5-4, with TRBD1 identical over 12 bases. The CDR3 length is 17 residues. CDR1 and CDR2 (germline): SGHNT, YYREEE (reference sequence). Unmatched junction bases numbered 10, after V lost 2 bases and J lost 5 bases. The CDR3 DNA reads as TGTGCCAGCAGCTTAAACCGGGACAGGGGGCGCCGGACTGAAGCTTTCTTT. Translation gives CASSLNRDRGRRTEAFF.

This sequence joins TRBV7-2 and TRBJ2-1; 9 bases match TRBD2. The ends lost 3 bases at V and 2 bases at J; junction bases unmatched: 5. The CDR3 has 16 amino acids. CDR1 is SGHTA, CDR2 FQGNSA, per germline. CDR3 sequence reads: CASSFVSGSTYNEQFF. CDR3 in DNA: TGTGCCAGCAGCTTCGTTAGCGGGAGCACCTACAATGAGCAGTTCTTC.

The chain combines TRBV6-5 with TRBJ2-1, with 7 bases lining up with TRBD2. V shed 8 bases, J shed 12 bases, and the junction held 7 bases outside the gene matches. Germline V gene data show CDR1 as MNHEY and CDR2 as SVGAGI. The length of the CDR3 is 11 residues. The CDR3 here is CASAGGRGQFF. The CDR3 DNA reads as TGTGCCAGCGCAGGCGGGAGAGGGCAGTTCTTC.